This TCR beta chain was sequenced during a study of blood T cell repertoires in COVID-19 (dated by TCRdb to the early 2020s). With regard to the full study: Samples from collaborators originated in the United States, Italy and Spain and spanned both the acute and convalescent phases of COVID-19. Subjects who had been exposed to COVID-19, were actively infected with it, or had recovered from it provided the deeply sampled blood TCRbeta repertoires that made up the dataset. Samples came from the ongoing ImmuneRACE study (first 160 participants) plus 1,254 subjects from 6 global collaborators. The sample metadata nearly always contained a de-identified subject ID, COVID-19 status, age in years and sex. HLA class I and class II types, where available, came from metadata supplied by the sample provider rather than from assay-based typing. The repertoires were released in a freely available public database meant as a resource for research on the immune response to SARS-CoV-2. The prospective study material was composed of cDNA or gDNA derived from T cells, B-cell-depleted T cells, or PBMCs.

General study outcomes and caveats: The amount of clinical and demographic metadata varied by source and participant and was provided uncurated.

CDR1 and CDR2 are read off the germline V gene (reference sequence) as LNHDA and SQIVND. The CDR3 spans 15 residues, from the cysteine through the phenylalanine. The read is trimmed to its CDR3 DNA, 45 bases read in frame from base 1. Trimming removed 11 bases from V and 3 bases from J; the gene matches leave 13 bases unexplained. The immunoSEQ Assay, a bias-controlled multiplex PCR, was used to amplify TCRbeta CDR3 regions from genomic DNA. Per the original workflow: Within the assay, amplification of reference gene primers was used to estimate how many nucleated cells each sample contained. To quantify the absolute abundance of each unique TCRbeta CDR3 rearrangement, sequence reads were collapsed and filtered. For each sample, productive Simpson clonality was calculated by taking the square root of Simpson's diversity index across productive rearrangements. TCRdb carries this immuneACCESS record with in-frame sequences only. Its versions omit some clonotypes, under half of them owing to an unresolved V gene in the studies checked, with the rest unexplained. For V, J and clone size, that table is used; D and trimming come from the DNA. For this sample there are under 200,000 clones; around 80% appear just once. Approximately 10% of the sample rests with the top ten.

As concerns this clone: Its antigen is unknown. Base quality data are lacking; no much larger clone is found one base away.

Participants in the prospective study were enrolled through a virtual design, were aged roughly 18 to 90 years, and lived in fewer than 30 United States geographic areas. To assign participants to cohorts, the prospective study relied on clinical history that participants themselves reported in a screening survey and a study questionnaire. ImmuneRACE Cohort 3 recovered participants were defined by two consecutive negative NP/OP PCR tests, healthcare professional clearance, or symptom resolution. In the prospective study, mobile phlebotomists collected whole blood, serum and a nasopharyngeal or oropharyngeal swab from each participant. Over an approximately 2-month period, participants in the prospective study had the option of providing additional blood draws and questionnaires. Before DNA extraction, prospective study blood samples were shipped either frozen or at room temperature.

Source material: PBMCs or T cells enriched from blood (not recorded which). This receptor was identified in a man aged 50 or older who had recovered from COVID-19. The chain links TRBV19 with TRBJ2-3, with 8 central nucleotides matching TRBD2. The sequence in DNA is TGTGCCCTGACTGTACTAGCGGCCCAGACAGATACGCAGTATTTT. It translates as CALTVLAAQTDTQYF.